Following are 28 T cell receptor beta chains from one sample sequenced in a study of T cells in Graves' hyperthyroidism and ophthalmopathy. RNA transcripts yielded amplified TCR beta CDR3 regions. Initially, a first-round RT-PCR of the TCR CDR3 employed the HTBI primer set. TCRdb processed the multiplex PCR reads anew with MiXCR; each CDR3 protein has one entry. The table shows some 400,000 distinct CDR3 sequences, with around 13% occurring only once. The sequencing input was blood. The receptors originated from a woman aged 60-75 years with Graves' hyperthyroidism.

The chain is built from TRBV5-6 and TRBJ2-5; 11 nucleotides agree with TRBD2. The junction had 9 bases not matched to a gene; V was cut back by 3 bases and J by 2 bases. This CDR3 contains 17 residues. Germline CDR1 SGHDT, CDR2 YYEEEE. CDR3 in amino acids: CASSSVGGLAEQETQYF. CDR3 nucleotides: TGTGCCAGCAGCTCGGTTGGGGGACTAGCGGAACAAGAGACCCAGTACTTC.

This clonotype occurred many times. In nucleotides, the CDR3 is TGTGCCAGCAGCTCCGGCTCAGGAACCACTGAAGCTTTCTTT. Its translation is CASSSGSGTTEAFF. V and J are TRBV7-3 and TRBJ1-1; D uncertain. This CDR3 contains 14 residues. The V gene lost 4 bases and the J gene lost 4 bases, with 13 bases spanning the gap. The germline V gene has CDR1 SGHTA and CDR2 FQGTGA.

This clonotype appeared many times. The chain has TRBV14 and TRBJ2-1; 9 bases map to TRBD2. CDR1 is SGHDN, CDR2 FVKESK, per germline. V lost 4 bases and J lost 9; bases outside the gene matches: 7. This CDR3 has 14 amino acids. The CDR3 loop is CASSPRGRGGEQFF. CDR3 sequence (DNA): TGTGCCAGCAGCCCCCGCGGGAGGGGTGGTGAGCAGTTCTTC.

V usage is TRBV29-1 and J usage is TRBJ2-3, with D possibly TRBD2 on 6 matching bases. The germline CDR1 and CDR2 sequences are SQVTM and ANQGSEA. V was shortened by 5 bases and J by 2 bases, with 14 bases between the two germline ends. This CDR3 comprises 14 residues. The DNA of the CDR3 is TGCAGCGTTCCCTTGGCGGGGTTCACAGATACGCAGTATTTT. It yields the protein CSVPLAGFTDTQYF.

Regarding this clonotype: A read error is possible here, since a much larger clone lies one base away. No conserved phenylalanine or tryptophan is present at the end of the CDR3, so a read error is the likely explanation. CDR3 amino acids: CASTSNSDRTDTQYS. The CDR3 region has the DNA TGTGCCAGCACCTCCAATTCGGACCGGACAGATACGCAGTATTCT. The J gene is TRBJ2-3, the V gene TRBV11-2; D remains ambiguous. Germline V gene sequence: CDR1 SGHAT, CDR2 FQNNGV. V was clipped by 7 bases and J by 3 bases, with 17 bases between them. The CDR3 spans 15 residues.

This clonotype has at least ten counts. This chain joins TRBV12-3 or TRBV12-4 and TRBJ2-2, with D possibly being TRBD2 (6 bases). V was pared by 6 bases and J by 2 bases, with 10 bases between. CDR3 length: 14 residues. The DNA of the CDR3 is TGTGCCAGCAGAGTAGCGGACAACACCGGGGAGCTGTTTTTT. Protein: CASRVADNTGELFF.

The table lists this clonotype with many counts. This chain joins TRBV7-9 and TRBJ2-5; D is perhaps TRBD1 or TRBD2 (5 bases each). The V gene's germline CDR1 is SEHNR and CDR2 FQNEAQ (reference sequence). The length of the CDR3 is 14 residues. V lost 3 bases and J 5 bases, leaving 13 bases between the germline ends. The CDR3 sequence is CASSFTTEGETQYF. CDR3 bases: TGTGCCAGCAGCTTCACAACCGAGGGGGAGACCCAGTACTTC.

This clonotype was observed at least ten times. V usage is TRBV7-3 and J usage is TRBJ2-3, with TRBD2 matching 7 bases. This CDR3 spans 14 amino acids. Germline-derived CDR1 and CDR2 are SGHTA and FQGTGA. The ends lost 5 bases at V and 1 base at J; junction bases unmatched: 3. Here the CDR3 DNA reads TGTGCCAGCAGCGCTAGCGGACGCACAGATACGCAGTATTTT. Protein product: CASSASGRTDTQYF. The variable domain in full, with the rest retrieved from reference TRBV7-3 and TRBJ2-3, is GAGVSQTPSNKVTEKGKYVELRCDPISGHTALYWYRQSLGQGPEFLIYFQGTGAADDSGLPNDRFFAVRPEGSVSTLKIQRTERGDSAVYLCASSASGRTDTQYFGPGTRLTVL.

This clonotype was picked up many times. The CDR3 nucleotides are TGCAGCTCTACACTAGCGGGAGTAGAATCCTACAATGAGCAGTTCTTC. Protein: CSSTLAGVESYNEQFF. The J gene is TRBJ2-1, the V gene TRBV29-1, with 11 bases lining up with TRBD2. There are 16 residues in the CDR3. The J segment lost 1 base and the V segment lost 8 bases, leaving 10 bases of the junction unmatched. The germline gives CDR1 SQVTM, CDR2 ANQGSEA.

The genes are TRBV10-3 and TRBJ1-1; D not certain. The CDR3 has 15 amino acids. Germline CDR1 is ENHRY and CDR2 is SYGVKD. Between the trimmed V and J ends, which lost 4 bases and 0 bases, there was a span of 12 bases. As DNA, the CDR3 is TGTGCCATCAGTGTCGAAAGACAACTGAACACTGAAGCTTTCTTT. Its protein is CAISVERQLNTEAFF.

This clonotype was counted ten times or more. The chain combines TRBV3-1 with TRBJ1-6; D remains unclear. V gave up 5 bases and J gave up 10 bases, with 15 bases separating them. The CDR3 runs to 14 residues. Germline CDR1 LGHDT, CDR2 YNNKEL (reference sequence). For the CDR3, the DNA is TGTGCCAGCAGCAACGGGCCTAGCCAATCACCCCTCCACTTT. Translated, it gives CASSNGPSQSPLHF.

V usage is TRBV7-2 and J usage is TRBJ2-7, with D possibly being TRBD1 (6 bases). Per germline, CDR1 SGHTA and CDR2 FQGNSA. The CDR3 length is 14 residues. Trimming removed 3 bases from V and 7 bases from J, with 16 bases in between. For the CDR3, the DNA is TGTGCCAGCAGCTTGAAGAGGACAGTGGGGGAGCAGTACTTC. It codes for CASSLKRTVGEQYF.

This clonotype was seen only a few times. This sequence joins TRBV2 and TRBJ1-2; 7 bases are shared with TRBD1. V dropped 0 bases and J dropped 9; count of bases not matched to a gene: 10. The length of the CDR3 is 15 residues. Per germline, CDR1 SNHLY and CDR2 FYNNEI. The CDR3 spells CASSEARSTGSSYTF. The CDR3, as DNA: TGTGCCAGCAGTGAAGCTCGTTCGACAGGGTCAAGCTACACCTTC.

This clonotype has at least ten counts. V usage is TRBV13 and J usage is TRBJ2-7, with D possibly being TRBD2 (5 bases). The CDR3 has 14 residues. Germline V gene lookup returns CDR1 PRHDT and CDR2 FYEKMQ (reference sequence). The V gene lost 5 bases and the J gene lost 7 bases, with 18 bases spanning the gap. This CDR3 reads CASSTGEGAFEQYF. The CDR3 region has the DNA TGTGCCAGCAGCACCGGAGAGGGCGCGTTTGAGCAGTACTTC.

The CDR3 DNA follows: TGTGCCAGCAGCCAGGCTCCGGGAGTCGTAAACTACGAGCAGTACTTC. This sequence encodes CASSQAPGVVNYEQYF. The chain recombines TRBV4-2 with TRBJ2-7, with D perhaps matching TRBD2 (6 bases). V gave up 3 bases and J gave up 3 bases, with 18 bases separating them. The CDR3 is made up of 16 amino acids. Germline V gives CDR1 LGHNA, CDR2 YNFKEQ.

With regard to this clonotype: A much larger clone lies one base from this, so it may be a read error. V usage is TRBV11-2 and J usage is TRBJ1-6, with D hard to call. This CDR3 has 12 residues. CDR1 is SGHAT and CDR2 is FQNNGV in the germline V gene. CDR3 bases: TGTGCCAGCAGCGTAGGGCCTTCACCCTTCCACTTT. Encoded protein: CASSVGPSPFHF.

This clonotype was picked up a small number of times. The J gene is TRBJ1-5, the V gene TRBV6-1, with D possibly TRBD1 on 6 matching bases. The ends were cut back, 1 base at V and 11 bases at J, with 21 bases in the middle. The V gene's germline CDR1 is MNHNS and CDR2 SASEGT. The CDR3 has 16 residues. The CDR3 nucleotides are TGTGCCAGCAGTGAAGGGGGGTGGGGGGCGTTCGGGTCCCAGCATTTT. Residues: CASSEGGWGAFGSQHF.

This clonotype was detected ten times or more. CDR3 nucleotide sequence: TGTGCCAGCAGTTTTGAAGGGGACGAGCAGTACTTC. Translated, it gives CASSFEGDEQYF. The rearrangement joins TRBV27 to TRBJ2-7, with a weak D call TRBD1 (5 bases). V shed 3 bases and J shed 5 bases, with 8 bases lying between them. CDR1 is MNHEY and CDR2 is SMNVEV in the germline V gene (reference sequence). The CDR3 extends over 12 amino acids.

This clonotype was seen a handful of times. The chain couples TRBV9 to TRBJ2-2; 11 positions match TRBD2. Germline V gives CDR1 SGDLS, CDR2 YYNGEE. This CDR3 spans 15 amino acids. Losses at the gene ends were 5 bases for V and 4 bases for J; bases not matched to a gene: 4. The CDR3 coding sequence is TGTGCCAGCAGACTAGCGGGAGAGGGCACCGGGGAGCTGTTTTTT. Its protein product is CASRLAGEGTGELFF.

This clonotype was seen ten or more times. This chain links TRBV7-9 with TRBJ2-5, with D perhaps TRBD1 (6 bases). CDR3 length: 13 residues. V shed 5 bases and J shed 0 bases, with 7 bases lying between them. Germline V gene data show CDR1 as SEHNR and CDR2 as FQNEAQ (reference sequence). The CDR3 protein is CASSAGDQETQYF. CDR3 sequence (DNA): TGTGCCAGCAGCGCAGGGGACCAAGAGACCCAGTACTTC.

This clonotype was counted many times. The CDR3 loop reads CASSPNILSGDNYGYTF. CDR3 coding DNA: TGTGCCAGCTCACCAAACATTCTATCGGGGGACAACTATGGCTACACCTTC. The rearrangement links TRBV18 to TRBJ1-2; TRBD1 is a possible D gene (5 bases). Trimming took 2 bases from V and 2 from J, leaving 18 bases between them. Germline V CDR1 and CDR2: KGHSH, LQKENI. This CDR3 has 17 amino acids. Using reference TRBV18 and TRBJ1-2 for the parts outside the CDR3, the full variable domain is NAGVMQNPRHLVRRRGQEARLRCSPMKGHSHVYWYRQLPEEGLKFMVYLQKENIIDESGMPKERFSAEFPKEGPSILRIQQVVRGDSAAYFCASSPNILSGDNYGYTFGSGTRLTVV.

There are many counts of this clonotype. The chain carries TRBV5-1 and TRBJ2-5; maybe TRBD2 (6 bases). V was clipped by 3 bases and J by 5 bases, with 14 bases between them. CDR3 length: 14 amino acids. Germline V gene sequence: CDR1 SGHRS, CDR2 YFSETQ. For the CDR3, the DNA is TGCGCCAGCAGCTCCGGACTATGGGGGGAGACCCAGTACTTC. Protein product: CASSSGLWGETQYF.

The chain links TRBV7-9 to TRBJ2-5, with D perhaps TRBD1 or TRBD2 (5 bases each). V lost 5 bases and J lost 9, with 22 bases in between. This CDR3 comprises 15 residues. Germline V gene sequence: CDR1 SEHNR, CDR2 FQNEAQ (reference sequence). The CDR3 bases are TGTGCCAGCAGCCCGAGGGGTTCCGGGGACGCGGCCCAGTACTTC. Amino acids: CASSPRGSGDAAQYF.

About this clonotype: A single base separates this from a much larger clone, so it may be a read error. V gene TRBV5-1 combines with J gene TRBJ1-6, with D perhaps matching TRBD1 (6 bases). CDR3 length equals 16 residues. Germline V gene data show CDR1 as SGHRS and CDR2 as YFSETQ. CDR3 sequence: CTSSQGSGQGHSPLHF. The DNA for the CDR3 is TGCACCAGCAGCCAGGGGTCTGGGCAGGGGCATTCACCCCTCCACTTT.

In its sample, this clonotype was seen many times. This sequence joins TRBV24-1 and TRBJ2-1; TRBD1 or TRBD2 may be the D gene (5 bases each). The CDR3 runs 15 residues. Looked up from germline, CDR1 is KGHDR and CDR2 is SFDVKD. The V and J ends lost 6 bases and 7 bases respectively, with 18 bases between them. CDR3 bases: TGTGCCACCAGTACCCCACGGGGCGATTTGAATGAGCAGTTCTTC. Its translation: CATSTPRGDLNEQFF.

There are many counts of this clonotype. A junction boundary mismatches the germline segment, possibly from a read error. The chain combines TRBV20-1 with TRBJ2-7; D is unresolved. Germline CDR1 DFQATT, CDR2 SNEGSKA (reference sequence). The CDR3 consists of 10 residues. CDR3 nucleotides: TGCAGTGCCACCGACACAGAGCAGCACTTC. This gives the protein CSATDTEQHF.

This clonotype was seen ten or more times. The gene calls are TRBV3-1 and TRBJ2-7; D unclear. Looked up from germline, CDR1 is LGHDT and CDR2 is YNNKEL (reference sequence). The CDR3 extends over 15 amino acids. V was clipped by 3 bases and J by 4 bases, with 16 bases between them. Here the CDR3 reads CASSHLEAGFYEQYF. For the CDR3, the DNA is TGTGCCAGCAGCCATCTAGAGGCAGGCTTTTACGAGCAGTACTTC.

The CDR3 is CASSLSLTGELFF. In DNA form, the CDR3 reads TGTGCCAGCAGTTTATCCCTCACCGGGGAGCTGTTTTTT. The J gene is TRBJ2-2, the V gene TRBV27; D remains unclear. The CDR3 length is 13 residues. V gave up 0 bases and J gave up 4 bases, with 3 bases separating them. Germline CDR1 is MNHEY and CDR2 is SMNVEV (reference sequence).